This TCR beta chain was recovered during a study of blood T cell repertoires in COVID-19. For the study at large: Material from acute and convalescent COVID-19 was sourced from the United States, Italy and Spain. Sources were T cells, B-cell-depleted T cells, or PBMCs; the material itself was cDNA or gDNA.

This clone was detected only once. The V and J ends lost 0 bases and 16 bases respectively, with 13 bases between them. The CDR3 spans 12 residues. Under the authors' procedure: Researchers report that nucleated cell counts were estimated from reference gene primer amplification. TCRdb keeps only in-frame clones here, not all; method: immunoSEQ multiplex PCR. V and J calls and clone size are given by that table; D and trimming were obtained from the DNA. The top ten clones hold 1.5% to 2% of a sample with 150,000 or so clones, around 84% of them seen once. Sequencing was performed on peripheral blood. The gene calls are TRBV12-3 or TRBV12-4 and TRBJ2-1; the D gene is possibly TRBD2 (5 bases). This receptor was identified in a man aged 80 or over with acute or convalescent COVID-19. CDR3 region: CASSLAPGDEFF. For the CDR3, the DNA is TGTGCCAGCAGTTTAGCACCCGGGGATGAATTCTTC.